The 11 T cell receptor beta chains below were found in one sample sequenced in a study of Ad26.COV2.S vaccination and SARS-CoV-2 variants. Documented treatment: 15 to 20 received Ad26.COV2.S at low or high dose, single or two shots; about 5 received placebo; per-sample allocation not given. Following the first vaccine or placebo injection, samples were taken on day 63. Assay: immunoSEQ multiplex PCR; the TCRdb copy retains only in-frame clones and omits some. Of about 350,000 clones detected, around 89% appear once; the ten largest clones hold under 6%. The specimen comprised peripheral blood, sampled in a trial of Ad26.COV2.S vaccine versus placebo. These TCRs come from a person between 18 and 65 years old who received the Ad26.COV2.S COVID-19 vaccine or a placebo.

The V gene is TRBV5-1, the J gene TRBJ2-2, with D unclear. CDR1 and CDR2 from the germline V gene are SGHRS and YFSETQ. This CDR3 has 14 residues. V lost 0 bases to trimming and J lost 4 bases, with 7 bases between them. The CDR3 nucleotides read TGCGCCAGCAGCTTGGAGAGACCCACCGGGGAGCTGTTTTTT. Translation: CASSLERPTGELFF.

This rearrangement joins TRBV10-3 to TRBJ2-7, with 8 bases fitting TRBD2. The germline CDR1 and CDR2 sequences are ENHRY and SYGVKD. V was clipped by 7 bases and J by 3 bases; unmatched bases: 2. The CDR3 extends over 12 amino acids. CDR3: CAITAGGYEQYF. The CDR3, as DNA: TGTGCCATCACGGCGGGGGGCTACGAGCAGTACTTC.

The chain is built from TRBV3-1 (or the pseudogene TRBV3-2) and TRBJ2-7; D gene ambiguous. Trimming removed 0 bases at V and 3 bases at J, with 15 bases between. CDR1 is LGHDT, CDR2 YNNKEL, per germline (reference sequence). This CDR3 contains 16 residues. CDR3: CASSQDLEEILYEQYF. CDR3 sequence (DNA): TGTGCCAGCAGCCAAGATCTTGAAGAGATTCTCTACGAGCAGTACTTC.

This chain links TRBV7-2 with TRBJ1-1; no reliable D call. Germline V gives CDR1 SGHTA, CDR2 FQGNSA. The CDR3 totals 13 residues. V lost 2 bases to trimming and J lost 9 bases, with 13 bases between them. The DNA for the CDR3 is TGTGCCAGCAGCTTACGTGGCAGCCTCAAAGCTTTCTTT. It encodes CASSLRGSLKAFF.

The chain carries TRBV7-8 and TRBJ1-3; D not resolved. The V gene's germline CDR1 is SGHVS and CDR2 FQNEAQ. Deletions cut 0 bases from V and 1 base from J, with 4 bases between. This CDR3 spans 14 amino acids. CDR3 DNA sequence: TGTGCCAGCAGCTTAGCTTTATCTGGAAACACCATATATTTT. Protein sequence: CASSLALSGNTIYF.

CDR3 bases: TGTGCCAGTAGTTCGTGGCAGGGGTATGAAAAACTGTTTTTT. Translated, it gives CASSSWQGYEKLFF. The chain has TRBV19 and TRBJ1-4; maybe TRBD1 (6 bases). The CDR3 length is 14 residues. CDR1 LNHDA and CDR2 SQIVND come from the germline V gene (reference sequence). V dropped 5 bases and J dropped 6 bases, with 13 bases sitting between them.

This chain joins TRBV6-5 and TRBJ2-2, with unresolved D. Germline V gives CDR1 MNHEY, CDR2 SVGAGI. Trimming left V 5 bases short and J 3 bases short, with 4 bases between. The CDR3 loop spans 12 amino acids. The CDR3 here is CASSMHTGELFF. The CDR3 nucleotides are TGTGCCAGCAGTATGCACACCGGGGAGCTGTTTTTT.

This clone appeared once. The chain employs TRBV7-3 and TRBJ1-6; D is unclear. CDR1 is SGHTA, CDR2 FQGTGA, per germline. Trimming stripped 5 bases from V and 0 bases from J, with 8 bases between. The CDR3 is 15 amino acids. CDR3 amino acids: CASSPTSSYNSPLHF. CDR3 sequence (DNA): TGTGCCAGCAGCCCGACGAGCTCCTATAATTCACCCCTCCACTTT.

This clone was recorded only once. The rearrangement uses TRBV7-8 and TRBJ2-5, with D perhaps TRBD1 (6 bases). The germline V and J ends were trimmed by 5 bases and 5 bases, with 21 bases remaining between them. CDR1 is SGHVS and CDR2 is FQNEAQ in the germline V gene. There are 16 residues in the CDR3. CDR3 protein: CASSHYFTGNSETQYF. The CDR3 DNA is TGTGCCAGCAGCCACTATTTTACAGGGAATTCTGAGACCCAGTACTTC.

The CDR3 sequence: CASRIGGGGTEAFF. DNA of the CDR3: TGTGCCAGCAGAATTGGGGGTGGCGGCACTGAAGCTTTCTTT. The chain links TRBV5-6 to TRBJ1-1; perhaps TRBD1 as D (5 bases). Germline V gene data show CDR1 as SGHDT and CDR2 as YYEEEE. This CDR3 has 14 residues. V was trimmed by 5 bases and J by 4 bases, leaving 15 bases between them.

Remarks on this clone: One end of the junction is discordant with germline, which a read error may explain. The chain carries TRBV9 and TRBJ1-1; 7 nucleotides match TRBD1. Per the germline V gene, CDR1 is SGDLS and CDR2 is YYNGEE. The CDR3 is 15 amino acids. The CDR3 region has the DNA TGTGCCAGCAGCGTAGTGACAGGGTCGAACTCTGAAGCTTTCTTT. It is translated as CASSVVTGSNSEAFF.